This record looks at one T cell receptor beta chain sequence and its context. These data are taken from a study of blood T cell repertoires in COVID-19. CDR1 and CDR2 (germline): SGHVS, FQNEAQ. V lost 1 base and J lost 4, with 6 bases in between. This CDR3 contains 13 residues. Those who participated ranged in age from roughly 18 to 89 years and resided in 20 to 30 US areas. Researchers sorted participants into cohorts using their self-reported clinical history. In the authors' methods: It was from reference gene primer amplification that nucleated cell counts were estimated. Assay: immunoSEQ multiplex PCR; the TCRdb copy retains only in-frame clones and omits some. The D gene and trimming were derived from the DNA, and the V and J assignments and clone size from that table. Here the sample spans 150,000 to 200,000 clones, about nine tenths being singletons.

The chain employs TRBV7-8 and TRBJ2-3; no clear D gene. The clonotype was recovered from a woman younger than 35 who had recovered from COVID-19. The material sequenced was PBMCs or T cells enriched from blood (not recorded which). The CDR3 reads CASSLVHPDTQYF. Here the CDR3 DNA reads TGTGCCAGCAGCTTAGTTCATCCAGATACGCAGTATTTT.